Listed here are 28 T cell receptor beta chains from one sample, sequenced in a study of T cells in Graves' hyperthyroidism and ophthalmopathy. Amplification of TCR beta CDR3 regions was performed using RNA transcripts as template. First-round RT-PCR of the TCR CDR3 relied on the HTBI primer set. TCRdb processed the multiplex PCR reads anew with MiXCR; each CDR3 protein has one entry. The data contain a few hundred thousand distinct CDR3 sequences, 12% to 15% of them singletons. Sequencing used blood. Receptor source: a woman younger than 30 with Graves' hyperthyroidism.

The sample holds many counts of this clonotype. This sequence joins TRBV19 and TRBJ1-1; D is ambiguous. V lost 3 bases and J lost 1, with 6 bases in between. From germline, CDR1 is LNHDA and CDR2 SQIVND (reference sequence). This CDR3 contains 13 residues. Here the CDR3 DNA reads TGTGCCAGTAGTATTTCAGGGAACACTGAAGCTTTCTTT. Its translation is CASSISGNTEAFF.

This clonotype was counted only a few times. This chain uses TRBV19 with TRBJ2-5, with 7 bases identical to TRBD1. The CDR3 runs to 15 residues. The V gene end was trimmed by 4 bases and the J gene end by 5 bases; junction bases not matched to a gene: 10. Germline-derived CDR1 and CDR2 are LNHDA and SQIVND (reference sequence). The chain's CDR3 is CASSKNGFRGETQYF. Written as DNA, the CDR3 is TGTGCCAGTAGTAAGAACGGCTTCAGGGGGGAGACCCAGTACTTC.

The chain links TRBV9 to TRBJ2-5, with 9 bases lining up with TRBD1. This CDR3 region has 16 residues. V lost 0 bases, J lost 1 base, and 4 bases stayed unmatched. Germline-derived CDR1 and CDR2 are SGDLS and YYNGEE. The CDR3 region is CASSVGQGGFQETQYF. The CDR3 DNA sequence: TGTGCCAGCAGCGTAGGACAGGGGGGGTTCCAAGAGACCCAGTACTTC.

This clonotype was recorded a few times. The genes are TRBV20-1 and TRBJ1-1; possibly TRBD1 for D (6 bases). Trimming took 0 bases from V and 1 from J, leaving 9 bases between them. This CDR3 contains 14 residues. Germline V lookup: CDR1 DFQATT, CDR2 SNEGSKA (reference sequence). CDR3 DNA: TGCAGTGCTAGAGAAGGGGGATCGAACACTGAAGCTTTCTTT. This sequence encodes CSAREGGSNTEAFF.

This clonotype was detected ten times or more. The CDR3 reads CASSSTLTTQYF. CDR3 bases: TGTGCCAGCAGCTCCACCCTCACGACCCAGTACTTC. The rearrangement uses TRBV12-3 or TRBV12-4 and TRBJ2-5; D unresolved. The germline V and J ends were trimmed by 6 bases and 7 bases, with 12 bases remaining between them. The CDR3 length is 12 residues.

Remarks on this clonotype: This clone may be a read error of a much larger clone one base away. The rearrangement joins TRBV30 to TRBJ2-7; no firm D call. CDR3 length: 13 residues. Looked up from germline, CDR1 is GTSNPN and CDR2 is SVGIG (reference sequence). CDR3 in DNA: TGTGCCTGGGGTGTTGGGCTAGTCTACGAGCAGTACTTC. It yields the protein CAWGVGLVYEQYF. Full variable domain (rest looked up from reference TRBV30 and TRBJ2-7): SQTIHQWPATLVQPVGSPLSLECTVEGTSNPNLYWYRQAAGRGLQLLFYSVGIGQISSEVPQNLSASRPQDRQFILSSKKLLLSDSGFYLCAWGVGLVYEQYFGPGTRLTVT.

This clonotype was seen ten or more times. The chain employs TRBV28 and TRBJ2-3; D may be TRBD1 or TRBD2 (5 bases each). This CDR3 contains 16 residues. CDR1 is MDHEN and CDR2 is SYDVKM in the germline V gene. With 1 base removed from V and 0 bases from J, the gap between germline ends came to 11 bases. The CDR3 DNA sequence: TGTGCCAGCAGTTTATCCCCCCGGGACAGCACAGATACGCAGTATTTT. It translates to CASSLSPRDSTDTQYF. Looking up the rest from reference TRBV28 and TRBJ2-3 gives the full variable domain: DVKVTQSSRYLVKRTGEKVFLECVQDMDHENMFWYRQDPGLGLRLIYFSYDVKMKEKGDIPEGYSVSREKKERFSLILESASTNQTSMYLCASSLSPRDSTDTQYFGPGTRLTVL.

This clonotype showed up many times. This chain connects TRBV20-1 to TRBJ1-2; unclear D gene. Trimming left V 6 bases short and J 4 bases short, with 9 bases between. Looked up from germline, CDR1 is DFQATT and CDR2 is SNEGSKA (reference sequence). The CDR3 loop spans 11 amino acids. The CDR3 sequence is CSAGVTYGYTF. CDR3 coding DNA: TGCAGTGCCGGGGTAACCTATGGCTACACCTTC.

This clonotype was counted only a few times. The gene calls are TRBV14 and TRBJ2-1; the D gene is possibly TRBD2 (6 bases). This CDR3 has 18 amino acids. The V gene's germline CDR1 is SGHDN and CDR2 FVKESK. Trimming left V 3 bases short and J 8 bases short, with 26 bases between. CDR3 DNA: TGTGCCAGCAGCCACGAAGTTTGGACTATTCCGGGAAGGGATGAGCAGTTCTTC. Amino acids: CASSHEVWTIPGRDEQFF. Full variable domain (remainder filled in from reference TRBV14 and TRBJ2-1): EAGVTQFPSHSVIEKGQTVTLRCDPISGHDNLYWYRRVMGKEIKFLLHFVKESKQDESGMPNNRFLAERTGGTYSTLKVQPAELEDSGVYFCASSHEVWTIPGRDEQFFGPGTRLTVL.

This clonotype was seen ten or more times. The chain links TRBV28 to TRBJ2-1; D tentatively fits TRBD1 or TRBD2 (5 bases each). V lost 7 bases and J 6 bases, leaving 13 bases between the germline ends. The CDR3 covers 13 residues. Germline V gives CDR1 MDHEN, CDR2 SYDVKM. CDR3 in DNA: TGTGCCAGCAACAATCCGGGGACCAATGAGCAGTTCTTC. Its protein product is CASNNPGTNEQFF.

This clonotype was picked up many times. CDR3 nucleotides: TGTGCCAGCAGCTCCGAAGGTACGAGGGGCCAGCCCCAGCATTTT. This translates into CASSSEGTRGQPQHF. This chain connects TRBV7-2 to TRBJ1-5; TRBD1 is a possible D gene (5 bases). Germline loops: CDR1 SGHTA, CDR2 FQGNSA. The length of the CDR3 is 15 residues. The V and J ends lost 4 bases and 7 bases respectively, with 17 bases between them.

This clonotype came up many times. The V call is TRBV30, the J call TRBJ2-4, with D possibly TRBD2 on 5 matching bases. Germline CDR1 reads GTSNPN; CDR2 reads SVGIG (reference sequence). Between the trimmed V and J ends, which lost 8 bases and 0 bases, there was a span of 14 bases. CDR3 length: 14 residues. CDR3 in DNA: TGTGCCGGGTCGGTGGCGGGAGCCAAAAACATTCAGTACTTC. Translation gives CAGSVAGAKNIQYF.

The V gene is TRBV27, the J gene TRBJ2-7; 10 nucleotides line up with TRBD2. The CDR3 consists of 16 residues. Germline CDR1 reads MNHEY; CDR2 reads SMNVEV (reference sequence). V was clipped by 5 bases and J by 3 bases; unmatched bases: 10. Written as DNA, the CDR3 is TGTGCCAGCAGTCTCCTAGCGGGAGCCACCTACTACGAGCAGTACTTC. Amino acid sequence: CASSLLAGATYYEQYF.

This clonotype was found many times. V usage is TRBV29-1 and J usage is TRBJ1-6; no definite D call. The CDR3 has 19 amino acids. Germline CDR1 and CDR2: SQVTM and ANQGSEA. Trimming left V 2 bases short and J 5 bases short, with 25 bases between. The CDR3 DNA reads TGCAGCGTTGAACTTGGGTGCAGGATGGACTCCTATAATAATTCACCCCTCCACTTT. Amino acids: CSVELGCRMDSYNNSPLHF. Supplemented by reference TRBV29-1 and TRBJ1-6, the full variable domain reads SAVISQKPSRDICQRGTSLTIQCQVDSQVTMMFWYRQQPGQSLTLIATANQGSEATYESGFVIDKFPISRPNLTFSTLTVSNMSPEDSSIYLCSVELGCRMDSYNNSPLHFGNGTRLTVT.

The V call is TRBV29-1, the J call TRBJ1-1; D unresolved. There are 16 residues in the CDR3. The V gene's germline CDR1 is SQVTM and CDR2 ANQGSEA. V gave up 1 base and J gave up 1 base, with 16 bases separating them. This CDR3 reads CSVEGDQETANTEAFF. The CDR3 DNA reads TGCAGCGTTGAAGGTGATCAGGAAACGGCGAACACTGAAGCTTTCTTT. Drawing the rest from reference TRBV29-1 and TRBJ1-1, the complete variable domain is SAVISQKPSRDICQRGTSLTIQCQVDSQVTMMFWYRQQPGQSLTLIATANQGSEATYESGFVIDKFPISRPNLTFSTLTVSNMSPEDSSIYLCSVEGDQETANTEAFFGQGTRLTVV.

The rearrangement links TRBV6-1 to TRBJ1-6; TRBD1 matches at 7 bases. Germline V gives CDR1 MNHNS, CDR2 SASEGT. This CDR3 has 15 amino acids. The ends lost 3 bases at V and 6 bases at J; junction bases unmatched: 5. The CDR3 bases are TGTGCCAGCAGTGATCGGACAGGCAGTAATTCACCCCTCCACTTT. Residues: CASSDRTGSNSPLHF.

There are a few counts of this clonotype. The V call is TRBV19, the J call TRBJ1-5, with TRBD1 identical over 8 bases. The CDR3 is 16 amino acids. V lost 5 bases and J lost 4; bases outside the gene matches: 10. Germline CDR1 reads LNHDA; CDR2 reads SQIVND (reference sequence). CDR3 sequence: CASSPSPDRANQPQHF. The CDR3 nucleotides are TGTGCCAGTAGTCCCTCCCCGGACAGGGCGAATCAGCCCCAGCATTTT.

The chain has TRBV7-3 and TRBJ2-1; 9 bases are shared with TRBD1. CDR1 and CDR2 from the germline V gene are SGHTA and FQGTGA. The ends lost 6 bases at V and 5 bases at J; junction bases unmatched: 8. This CDR3 is built from 15 residues. The CDR3 loop is CASSYRGPPHNEQFF. The CDR3 coding sequence is TGTGCCAGCAGTTACAGGGGGCCGCCCCACAATGAGCAGTTCTTC.

This clonotype was counted at least ten times. The chain joins TRBV6-6 to TRBJ2-7; TRBD1 is a possible D gene (6 bases). This CDR3 spans 17 amino acids. V was clipped by 0 bases and J by 5 bases, with 20 bases between them. Germline V CDR1 and CDR2: MNHNY, SVGAGI (reference sequence). CDR3 loop: CASSYSNIRPGDNEQYF. Here the CDR3 DNA reads TGTGCCAGCAGTTACTCGAATATTCGGCCAGGGGACAACGAGCAGTACTTC.

The chain joins TRBV7-3 to TRBJ2-7, with 7 bases aligning to TRBD2. The CDR3 length is 16 residues. Germline V CDR1 and CDR2: SGHTA, FQGTGA. The V segment lost 5 bases and the J segment 7 bases; nucleotides outside the gene matches: 17. DNA of the CDR3: TGTGCCAGCAGCCGCCAGTGGTCTGCGGGAGAGGGGGAGCAGTACTTC. It yields the protein CASSRQWSAGEGEQYF.

The chain employs TRBV13 and TRBJ2-1, with 7 bases fitting TRBD2. The CDR3 sequence is 16 residues long. With 10 bases clipped from V and 6 bases from J, the junction kept 18 bases outside the gene matches. Germline V gene sequence: CDR1 PRHDT, CDR2 FYEKMQ (reference sequence). CDR3 loop: CATLISGLEGRNEQFF. For the CDR3, the DNA is TGTGCCACCCTAATTAGCGGGCTAGAAGGGCGCAATGAGCAGTTCTTC.

The J gene is TRBJ2-1, the V gene TRBV24-1; D remains ambiguous. V was trimmed by 9 bases and J by 0 bases, leaving 8 bases between them. The CDR3 spans 13 residues. Per the germline V gene, CDR1 is KGHDR and CDR2 is SFDVKD. CDR3 nucleotides: TGTGCCACCGGCGAGAGCTCCTACAATGAGCAGTTCTTC. It codes for CATGESSYNEQFF.

This clonotype was detected many times. The J gene is TRBJ2-1, the V gene TRBV6-6; weak D call: TRBD2 (5 bases). V lost 2 bases and J 0 bases, leaving 8 bases between the germline ends. The germline gives CDR1 MNHNY, CDR2 SVGAGI (reference sequence). CDR3 length: 15 residues. The CDR3, as DNA: TGTGCCAGCAGTTACGAGCGGAACTCCTACAATGAGCAGTTCTTC. This gives the protein CASSYERNSYNEQFF.

This clonotype turned up a few times. The rearrangement uses TRBV20-1 and TRBJ2-1; D is unresolved. The CDR3 extends over 14 amino acids. In germline, CDR1 is DFQATT, CDR2 SNEGSKA (reference sequence). V was trimmed by 5 bases and J by 3 bases, leaving 14 bases between them. Written as DNA, the CDR3 is TGCAGTGCTCGAAGACACTCCAACTACAATGAGCAGTTCTTC. Protein product: CSARRHSNYNEQFF.

This clonotype was counted ten times or more. The chain is built from TRBV20-1 and TRBJ2-5; 7 bases map to TRBD2. The CDR3 runs to 14 residues. Per germline, CDR1 DFQATT and CDR2 SNEGSKA (reference sequence). The ends lost 5 bases at V and 2 bases at J; junction bases unmatched: 8. The CDR3 reads CSAYQPSGQETQYF. CDR3 nucleotide sequence: TGCAGTGCTTACCAACCTAGCGGACAAGAGACCCAGTACTTC.

This clonotype was counted a few times. This chain links TRBV19 with TRBJ2-3, with TRBD2 identical over 7 bases. This CDR3 comprises 16 residues. Per the germline V gene, CDR1 is LNHDA and CDR2 is SQIVND (reference sequence). With 8 bases clipped from V and 0 bases from J, the junction kept 11 bases outside the gene matches. The CDR3 is CASSTGREYSTDTQYF. The CDR3, as DNA: TGTGCCAGTTCTACTGGGCGGGAGTATAGCACAGATACGCAGTATTTT.

This clonotype was counted ten times or more. The rearrangement joins TRBV18 to TRBJ2-1; 8 positions match TRBD2. The germline V gene has CDR1 KGHSH and CDR2 LQKENI. This CDR3 contains 17 residues. J lost 6 bases, V lost 2 bases, and 12 bases had no gene match. The CDR3 is CASSPTKTSVTINEQFF. For the CDR3, the DNA is TGTGCCAGCTCACCAACAAAGACTAGCGTCACAATCAATGAGCAGTTCTTC. The variable domain in full, with the rest retrieved from reference TRBV18 and TRBJ2-1, is NAGVMQNPRHLVRRRGQEARLRCSPMKGHSHVYWYRQLPEEGLKFMVYLQKENIIDESGMPKERFSAEFPKEGPSILRIQQVVRGDSAAYFCASSPTKTSVTINEQFFGPGTRLTVL.

This clonotype was observed a handful of times. The chain couples TRBV7-3 to TRBJ1-1; no firm D call. V gave up 0 bases and J gave up 10 bases, with 12 bases separating them. This CDR3 spans 13 amino acids. Germline lookup yields CDR1 SGHTA and CDR2 FQGTGA. As DNA, the CDR3 is TGTGCCAGCAGCTTAACTCAGTGGAGTATAGCTTTCTTT. This encodes CASSLTQWSIAFF.